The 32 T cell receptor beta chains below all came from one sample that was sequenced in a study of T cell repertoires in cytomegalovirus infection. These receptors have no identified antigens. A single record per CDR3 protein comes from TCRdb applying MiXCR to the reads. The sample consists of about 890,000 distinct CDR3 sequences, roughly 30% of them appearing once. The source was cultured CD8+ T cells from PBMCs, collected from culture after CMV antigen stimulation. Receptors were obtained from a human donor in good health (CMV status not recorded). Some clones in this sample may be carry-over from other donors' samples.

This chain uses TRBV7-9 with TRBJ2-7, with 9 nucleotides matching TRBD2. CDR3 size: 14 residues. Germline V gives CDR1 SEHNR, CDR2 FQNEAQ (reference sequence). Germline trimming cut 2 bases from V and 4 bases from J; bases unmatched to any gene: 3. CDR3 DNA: TGTGCCAGCAGCTTATCTAGCGGGGAATACGAGCAGTACTTC. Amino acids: CASSLSSGEYEQYF. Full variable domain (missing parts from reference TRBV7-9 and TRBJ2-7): DTGVSQNPRHKITKRGQNVTFRCDPISEHNRLYWYRQTLGQGPEFLTYFQNEAQLEKSRLLSDRFSAERPKGSFSTLEIQRTEQGDSAMYLCASSLSSGEYEQYFGPGTRLTVT.

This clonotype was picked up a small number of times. Here the CDR3 DNA reads TGTGCCACCAGCAGAGATCTACCTTATCACAGGGGGCCTACACCTCTCTCCTATAATTCACCCCTCCACTTT. This translates into CATSRDLPYHRGPTPLSYNSPLHF. V and J are TRBV15 and TRBJ1-6; 9 nucleotides align to TRBD1. V lost 0 bases to trimming and J lost 0 bases; unmatched junction nucleotides: 21. Germline CDR1 and CDR2: LNHNV and YYDKDF (reference sequence). The CDR3 is 24 residues long.

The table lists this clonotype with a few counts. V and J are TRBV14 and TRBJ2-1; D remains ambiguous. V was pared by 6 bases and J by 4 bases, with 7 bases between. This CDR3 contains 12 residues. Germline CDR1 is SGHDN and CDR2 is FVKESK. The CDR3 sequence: CASSVQYNEQFF. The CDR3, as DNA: TGTGCCAGCAGTGTCCAGTACAATGAGCAGTTCTTC.

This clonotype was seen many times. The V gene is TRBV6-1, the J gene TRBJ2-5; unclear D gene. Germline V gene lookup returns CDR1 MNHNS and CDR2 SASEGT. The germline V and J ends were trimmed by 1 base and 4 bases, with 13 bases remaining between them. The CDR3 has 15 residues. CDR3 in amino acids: CASSEGVSQRETQYF. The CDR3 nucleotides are TGTGCCAGCAGTGAAGGGGTTTCCCAAAGAGAGACCCAGTACTTC.

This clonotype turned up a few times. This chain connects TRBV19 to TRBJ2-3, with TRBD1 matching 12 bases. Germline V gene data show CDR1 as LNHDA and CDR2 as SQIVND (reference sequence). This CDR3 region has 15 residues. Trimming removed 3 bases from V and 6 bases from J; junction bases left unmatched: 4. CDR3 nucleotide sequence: TGTGCCAGTAGTATCCGGGACAGGGGGCTGGATACGCAGTATTTT. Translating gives CASSIRDRGLDTQYF.

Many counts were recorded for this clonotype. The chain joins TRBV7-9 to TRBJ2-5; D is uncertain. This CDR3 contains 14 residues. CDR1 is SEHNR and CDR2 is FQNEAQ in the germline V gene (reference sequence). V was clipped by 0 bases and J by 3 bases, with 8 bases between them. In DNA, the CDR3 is TGTGCCAGCAGCTTAGCGCGCGACGAAGAGACCCAGTACTTC. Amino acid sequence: CASSLARDEETQYF.

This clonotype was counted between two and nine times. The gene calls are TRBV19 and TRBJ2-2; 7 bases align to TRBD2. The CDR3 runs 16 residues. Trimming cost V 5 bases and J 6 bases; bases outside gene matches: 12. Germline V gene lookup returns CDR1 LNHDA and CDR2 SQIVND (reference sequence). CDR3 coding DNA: TGTGCCAGTAGTGCGCGGCGGGGGAGGTCGGCCGGGGAGCTGTTTTTT. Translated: CASSARRGRSAGELFF. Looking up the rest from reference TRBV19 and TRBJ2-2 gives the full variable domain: DGGITQSPKYLFRKEGQNVTLSCEQNLNHDAMYWYRQDPGQGLRLIYYSQIVNDFQKGDIAEGYSVSREKKESFPLTVTSAQKNPTAFYLCASSARRGRSAGELFFGEGSRLTVL.

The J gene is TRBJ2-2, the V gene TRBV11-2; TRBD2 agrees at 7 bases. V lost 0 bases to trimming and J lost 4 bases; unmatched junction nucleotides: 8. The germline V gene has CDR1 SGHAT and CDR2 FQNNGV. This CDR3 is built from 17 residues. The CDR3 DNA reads TGTGCCAGCAGCTTAGAATTGTCGGGGAGGGCCACCGGGGAGCTGTTTTTT. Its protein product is CASSLELSGRATGELFF.

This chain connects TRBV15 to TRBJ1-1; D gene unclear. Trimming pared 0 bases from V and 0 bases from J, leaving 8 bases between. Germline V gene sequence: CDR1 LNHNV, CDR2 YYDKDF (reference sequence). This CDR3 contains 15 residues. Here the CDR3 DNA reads TGTGCCACCAGCAGAGATCGGGCGCTGAACACTGAAGCTTTCTTT. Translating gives CATSRDRALNTEAFF.

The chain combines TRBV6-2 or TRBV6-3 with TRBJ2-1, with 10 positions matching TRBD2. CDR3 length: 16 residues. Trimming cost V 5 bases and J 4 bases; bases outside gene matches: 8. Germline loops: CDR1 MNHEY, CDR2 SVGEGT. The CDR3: CASSQPTSGVYNEQFF. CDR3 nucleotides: TGTGCCAGCAGTCAACCAACTAGCGGGGTTTACAATGAGCAGTTCTTC.

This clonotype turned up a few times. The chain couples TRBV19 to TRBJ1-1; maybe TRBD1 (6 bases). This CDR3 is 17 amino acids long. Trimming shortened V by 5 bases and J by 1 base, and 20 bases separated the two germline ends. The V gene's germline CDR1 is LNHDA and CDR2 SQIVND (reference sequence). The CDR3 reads CASSLRDTHPGNTEAFF. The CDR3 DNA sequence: TGTGCCAGTAGTCTCCGGGACACCCATCCGGGGAACACTGAAGCTTTCTTT.

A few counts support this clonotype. CDR3 in amino acids: CATSRDHRRDSPLHF. In DNA form, the CDR3 reads TGTGCCACCAGCAGAGATCACCGCCGGGATTCACCCCTCCACTTT. This chain joins TRBV15 and TRBJ1-6; D gene unclear. The germline gives CDR1 LNHNV, CDR2 YYDKDF (reference sequence). Trimming stripped 0 bases from V and 8 bases from J, with 11 bases between. The CDR3 runs to 15 residues.

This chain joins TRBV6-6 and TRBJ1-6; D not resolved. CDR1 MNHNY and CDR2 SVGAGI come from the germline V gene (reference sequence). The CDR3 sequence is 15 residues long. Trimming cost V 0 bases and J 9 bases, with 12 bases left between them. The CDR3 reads CASSYSKGSGSPLHF. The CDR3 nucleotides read TGTGCCAGCAGTTACTCGAAAGGTTCTGGTTCACCCCTCCACTTT.

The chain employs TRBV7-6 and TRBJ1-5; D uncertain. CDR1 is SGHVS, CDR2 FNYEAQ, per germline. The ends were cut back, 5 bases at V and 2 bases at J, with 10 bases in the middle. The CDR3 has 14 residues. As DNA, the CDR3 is TGTGCCAGCAGCCATGGGCTGGGCAATCAGCCCCAGCATTTT. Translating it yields CASSHGLGNQPQHF.

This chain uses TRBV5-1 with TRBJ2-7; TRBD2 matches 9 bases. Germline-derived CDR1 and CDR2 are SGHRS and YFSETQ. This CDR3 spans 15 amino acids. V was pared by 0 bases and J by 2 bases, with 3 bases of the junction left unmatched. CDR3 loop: CASSLEASGAYEQYF. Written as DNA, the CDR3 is TGCGCCAGCAGCTTGGAGGCTAGCGGGGCCTACGAGCAGTACTTC. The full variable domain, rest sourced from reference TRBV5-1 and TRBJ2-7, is KAGVTQTPRYLIKTRGQQVTLSCSPISGHRSVSWYQQTPGQGLQFLFEYFSETQRNKGNFPGRFSGRQFSNSRSEMNVSTLELGDSALYLCASSLEASGAYEQYFGPGTRLTVT.

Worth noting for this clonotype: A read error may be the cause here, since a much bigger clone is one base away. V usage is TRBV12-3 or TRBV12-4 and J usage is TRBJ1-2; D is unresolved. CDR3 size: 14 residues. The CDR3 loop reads CASGFGKANYGYTF. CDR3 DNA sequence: TGTGCCAGCGGTTTTGGGAAGGCTAACTATGGCTACACCTTC.

The CDR3 protein is CASSLSGGASYEQYV. The CDR3 DNA follows: TGTGCCAGCAGCCTCTCAGGGGGCGCCTCCTACGAGCAGTACGTC. The chain joins TRBV7-6 to TRBJ2-7; TRBD1 agrees at 8 bases. V dropped 5 bases and J dropped 0; count of bases not matched to a gene: 6. Germline CDR1 SGHVS, CDR2 FNYEAQ. The CDR3 is made up of 15 amino acids.

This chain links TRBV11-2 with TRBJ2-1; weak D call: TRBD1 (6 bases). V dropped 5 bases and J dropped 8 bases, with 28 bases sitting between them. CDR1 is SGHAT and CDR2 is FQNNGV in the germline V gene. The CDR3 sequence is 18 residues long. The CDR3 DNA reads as TGTGCCAGCAGCCGTTCCCTGGACAGTGGGGTTGTTTGGGATGAGCAGTTCTTC. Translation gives CASSRSLDSGVVWDEQFF.

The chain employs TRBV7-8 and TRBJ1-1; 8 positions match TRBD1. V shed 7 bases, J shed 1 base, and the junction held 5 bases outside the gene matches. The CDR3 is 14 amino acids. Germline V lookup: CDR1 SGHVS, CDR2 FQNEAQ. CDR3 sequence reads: CASTPGTGNTEAFF. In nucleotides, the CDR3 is TGTGCCAGCACCCCCGGGACAGGGAACACTGAAGCTTTCTTT.

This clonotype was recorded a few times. The CDR3 region has the DNA TGTGCCATCAGTATGGGGACAGAATCCTCCTACGAGCAGTACTTC. Translated, it gives CAISMGTESSYEQYF. The chain has TRBV10-3 and TRBJ2-7; TRBD1 matches 7 bases. This CDR3 comprises 15 residues. J was trimmed by 0 bases and V by 5 bases; bases with no gene match: 7. Germline CDR1 ENHRY, CDR2 SYGVKD.

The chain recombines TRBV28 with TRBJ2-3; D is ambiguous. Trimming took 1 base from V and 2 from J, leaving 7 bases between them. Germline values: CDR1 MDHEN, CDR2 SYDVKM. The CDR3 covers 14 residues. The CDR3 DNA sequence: TGTGCCAGCAGTTTATACCGAATCACAGATACGCAGTATTTT. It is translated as CASSLYRITDTQYF.

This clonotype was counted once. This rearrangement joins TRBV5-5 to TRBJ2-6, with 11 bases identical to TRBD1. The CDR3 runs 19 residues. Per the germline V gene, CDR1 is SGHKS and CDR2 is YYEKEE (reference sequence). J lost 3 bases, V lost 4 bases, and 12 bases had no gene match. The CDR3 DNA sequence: TGTGCCAGCAGCCCCGAGGTGGGGACAGGGGGTTTTGGGGCCAACGTCCTGACTTTC. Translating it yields CASSPEVGTGGFGANVLTF.

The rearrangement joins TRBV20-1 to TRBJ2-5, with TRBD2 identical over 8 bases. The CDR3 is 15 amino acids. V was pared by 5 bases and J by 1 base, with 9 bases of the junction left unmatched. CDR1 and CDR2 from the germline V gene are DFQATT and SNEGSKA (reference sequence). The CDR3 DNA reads TGCAGTGCTCGGTCGCTAGCGGGCCTCCAAGAGACCCAGTACTTC. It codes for CSARSLAGLQETQYF.

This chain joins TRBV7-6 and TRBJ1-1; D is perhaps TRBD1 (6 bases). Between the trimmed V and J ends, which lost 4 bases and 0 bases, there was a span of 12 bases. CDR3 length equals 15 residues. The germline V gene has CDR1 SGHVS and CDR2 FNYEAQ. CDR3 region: CASSSGTLLNTEAFF. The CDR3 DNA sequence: TGTGCCAGCAGCTCCGGGACACTCTTGAACACTGAAGCTTTCTTT.

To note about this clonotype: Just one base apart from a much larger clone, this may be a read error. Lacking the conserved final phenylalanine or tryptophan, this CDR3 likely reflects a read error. The CDR3: CASRGGGTDTQYL. CDR3 bases: TGTGCCAGCAGAGGAGGGGGCACAGATACGCAGTATTTG. The chain joins TRBV7-2 to TRBJ2-3, with TRBD2 as a possible D gene (6 bases). Trimming shortened V by 6 bases and J by 1 base, and 8 bases separated the two germline ends. The CDR3 is 13 residues long. CDR1 is SGHTA, CDR2 FQGNSA, per germline.

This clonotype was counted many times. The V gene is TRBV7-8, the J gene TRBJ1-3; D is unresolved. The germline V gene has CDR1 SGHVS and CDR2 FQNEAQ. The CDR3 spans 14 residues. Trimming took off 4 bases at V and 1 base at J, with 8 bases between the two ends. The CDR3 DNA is TGTGCCAGCAGCTCGCAAAGGTCTGGAAACACCATATATTTT. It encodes CASSSQRSGNTIYF.

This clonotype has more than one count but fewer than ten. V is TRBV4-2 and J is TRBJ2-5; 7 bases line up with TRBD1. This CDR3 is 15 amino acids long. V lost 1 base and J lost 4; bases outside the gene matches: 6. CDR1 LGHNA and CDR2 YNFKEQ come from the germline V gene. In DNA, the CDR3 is TGTGCCAGCAGCCAAGCTAGGACAGGAGTAGAGACCCAGTACTTC. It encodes CASSQARTGVETQYF.

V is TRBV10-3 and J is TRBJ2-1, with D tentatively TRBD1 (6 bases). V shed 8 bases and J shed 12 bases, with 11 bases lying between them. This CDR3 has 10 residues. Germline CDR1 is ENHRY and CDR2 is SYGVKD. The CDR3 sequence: CAIGPQGQFF. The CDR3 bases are TGTGCCATCGGGCCACAGGGGCAGTTCTTC.

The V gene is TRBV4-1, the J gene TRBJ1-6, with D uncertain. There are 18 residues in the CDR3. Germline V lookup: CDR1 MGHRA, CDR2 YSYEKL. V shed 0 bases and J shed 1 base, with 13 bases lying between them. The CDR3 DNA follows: TGCGCCAGCAGCCAAGAAACCTCGGCCGTGTCCTATAATTCACCCCTCCACTTT. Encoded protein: CASSQETSAVSYNSPLHF.

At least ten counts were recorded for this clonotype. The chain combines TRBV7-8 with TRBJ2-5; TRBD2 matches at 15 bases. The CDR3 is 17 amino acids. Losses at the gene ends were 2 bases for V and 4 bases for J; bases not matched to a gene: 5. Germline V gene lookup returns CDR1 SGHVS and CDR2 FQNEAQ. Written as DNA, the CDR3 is TGTGCCAGCAGCTTATTGGGGACTAGCGGGGGGAGAGAGACCCAGTACTTC. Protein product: CASSLLGTSGGRETQYF.

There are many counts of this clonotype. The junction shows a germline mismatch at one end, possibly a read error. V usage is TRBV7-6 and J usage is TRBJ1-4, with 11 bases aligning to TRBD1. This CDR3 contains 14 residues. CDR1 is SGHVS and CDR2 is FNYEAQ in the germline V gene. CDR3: CASSLGTGGEKLFF. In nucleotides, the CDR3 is TGTGCCAGCAGTTTAGGGACAGGGGGTGAAAAACTGTTTTTT. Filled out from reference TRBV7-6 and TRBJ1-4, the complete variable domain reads GAGVSQSPRYKVTKRGQDVALRCDPISGHVSLYWYRQALGQGPEFLTYFNYEAQQDKSGLPNDRFSAERPEGSISTLTIQRTEQRDSAMYRCASSLGTGGEKLFFGSGTQLSVL.

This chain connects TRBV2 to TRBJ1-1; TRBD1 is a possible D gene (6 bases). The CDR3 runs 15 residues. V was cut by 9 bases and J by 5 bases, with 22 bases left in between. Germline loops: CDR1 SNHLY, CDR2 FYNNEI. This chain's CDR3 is CARPLTHRVRTEAFF. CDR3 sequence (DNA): TGTGCCAGACCATTAACTCACAGGGTACGGACTGAAGCTTTCTTT.